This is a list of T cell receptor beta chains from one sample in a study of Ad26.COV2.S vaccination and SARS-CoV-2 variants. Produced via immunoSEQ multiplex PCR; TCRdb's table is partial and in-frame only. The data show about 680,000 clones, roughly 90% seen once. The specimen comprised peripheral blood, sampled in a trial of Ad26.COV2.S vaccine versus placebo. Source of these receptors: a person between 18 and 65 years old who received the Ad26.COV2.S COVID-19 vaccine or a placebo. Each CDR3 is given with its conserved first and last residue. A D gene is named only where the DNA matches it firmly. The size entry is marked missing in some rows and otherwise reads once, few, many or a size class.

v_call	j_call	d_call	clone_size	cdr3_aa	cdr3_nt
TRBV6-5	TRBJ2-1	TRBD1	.	CASKPGQGGNEQFF	TGTGCCAGCAAACCGGGACAGGGTGGGAATGAGCAGTTCTTC
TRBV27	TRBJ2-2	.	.	CASSLSLMGGGTGELFF	TGTGCCAGCAGTTTATCCCTTATGGGGGGAGGTACCGGGGAGCTGTTTTTT
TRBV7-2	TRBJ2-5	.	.	CASSLIGRTDQETQYF	TGTGCCAGCAGCTTAATAGGCCGGACAGACCAAGAGACCCAGTACTTC
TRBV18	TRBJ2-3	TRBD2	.	CASALAGSTDTQYF	TGTGCCAGCGCCCTAGCGGGTAGCACAGATACGCAGTATTTT
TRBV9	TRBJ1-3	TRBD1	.	CASSLMGQDGNTIYF	TGTGCCAGCAGTCTTATGGGACAGGATGGAAACACCATATATTTT
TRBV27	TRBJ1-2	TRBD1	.	CASSLEARGNYGYTF	TGTGCCAGCAGTTTAGAGGCCAGGGGGAACTATGGCTACACCTTC
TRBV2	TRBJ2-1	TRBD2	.	CASSSGTSGLNEQFF	TGTGCCAGCAGTTCCGGGACTAGCGGGTTAAATGAGCAGTTCTTC
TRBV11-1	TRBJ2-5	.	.	CASSFRISAETQYF	TGTGCCAGCAGCTTCCGGATTAGCGCGGAGACCCAGTACTTC
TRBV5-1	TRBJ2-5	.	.	CASSLVPGPETQYF	TGCGCCAGCAGCTTGGTACCAGGGCCCGAGACCCAGTACTTC
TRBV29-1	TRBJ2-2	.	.	CSVESAGTNTGELFF	TGCAGCGTAGAATCAGCCGGGACAAACACCGGGGAGCTGTTTTTT
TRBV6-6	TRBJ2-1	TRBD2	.	CASSSQAGVEQFF	TGTGCCAGCAGTTCCCAGGCGGGGGTTGAGCAGTTCTTC
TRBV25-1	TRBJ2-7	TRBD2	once	CAGLPAGGTYSYEQYF	TGTGCCGGCCTGCCTGCGGGGGGGACCTACTCCTACGAGCAGTACTTC
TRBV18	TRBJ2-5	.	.	CASSPGPEETQYF	TGTGCCAGCTCACCGGGACCCGAAGAGACCCAGTACTTC
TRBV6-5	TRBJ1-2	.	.	CASSNNRNTNYGYTF	TGTGCCAGCAGCAACAACAGGAACACTAACTATGGCTACACCTTC
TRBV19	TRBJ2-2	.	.	CASTAWGELFF	TGTGCCAGTACGGCCTGGGGGGAGCTGTTTTTT
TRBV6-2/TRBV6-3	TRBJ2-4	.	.	CASSSSAKNIQYF	TGTGCCAGCAGTTCGTCAGCCAAAAACATTCAGTACTTC
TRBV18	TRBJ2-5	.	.	CASSPRVQETQYF	TGTGCCAGCTCACCACGGGTACAAGAGACCCAGTACTTC
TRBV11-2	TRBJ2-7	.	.	CASTGTNSDEQYF	TGTGCCAGCACGGGGACGAACAGCGACGAGCAGTACTTC
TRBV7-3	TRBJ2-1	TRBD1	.	CASSRDRASNEQFF	TGTGCCAGCAGCCGGGACAGGGCGAGTAATGAGCAGTTCTTC
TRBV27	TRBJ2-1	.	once	CASSASYNEQFF	TGTGCCAGCAGTGCGTCCTACAATGAGCAGTTCTTC
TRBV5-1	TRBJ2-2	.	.	CASSPGTNTGELFF	TGCGCCAGCAGCCCCGGAACGAACACCGGGGAGCTGTTTTTT
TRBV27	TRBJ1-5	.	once	CASSLSWGARNQPQHF	TGTGCCAGCAGTTTATCGTGGGGGGCACGCAATCAGCCCCAGCATTTT
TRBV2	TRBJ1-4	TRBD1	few	CASILGTGGEKLFF	TGTGCCAGCATCCTCGGGACAGGGGGTGAAAAACTGTTTTTT
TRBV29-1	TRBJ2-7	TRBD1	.	CSVAKWTGSEQYF	TGCAGCGTCGCCAAATGGACAGGGTCCGAGCAGTACTTC
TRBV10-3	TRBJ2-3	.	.	CAISPRETDTQYF	TGTGCCATCAGCCCCAGGGAAACCGATACGCAGTATTTT